Below, 27 T cell receptor beta chains from the same sample are listed, as sequenced in a study of beta chain features in type 1 diabetes. No antigen has been assigned to these receptors. Sequencing targeted expressed TCRB transcripts, as all isolated RNA had been reverse transcribed. The assay was immunoSEQ multiplex PCR, and TCRdb's table has in-frame clones only and misses some. Among roughly 300,000 clones listed, roughly a tenth were seen once. Study-wide results and limits: Patients with Type 1 diabetes showed moderately but significantly shorter TCRB CDR3s in all four CD4+ subsets.

The specimen sequenced was central memory CD4+ T cells from blood. The source of these receptors is a man younger than 40 with type 1 diabetes.

This clone was seen a few times. V usage is TRBV5-4 and J usage is TRBJ2-1, with 12 bases matching TRBD1. V lost 2 bases, J lost 9 bases, and 9 bases stayed unmatched. This CDR3 spans 16 amino acids. Germline values: CDR1 SGHNT, CDR2 YYREEE (reference sequence). The CDR3 nucleotides read TGTGCCAGCAGCTTAGCCGGGACAGGGGGCGCCTCTGAGCAGTTCTTC. Translating it yields CASSLAGTGGASEQFF.

This clone has a count of ten or more. The rearrangement joins TRBV5-1 to TRBJ2-1, with a possible D match to TRBD1 (6 bases). The CDR3 covers 14 residues. V was cut by 2 bases and J by 5 bases, with 11 bases left in between. The germline CDR1 and CDR2 sequences are SGHRS and YFSETQ. CDR3 in DNA: TGCGCCAGCAGCTTACAGGGTTTACACAATGAGCAGTTCTTC. It specifies CASSLQGLHNEQFF. Full variable domain (remainder filled in from reference TRBV5-1 and TRBJ2-1): KAGVTQTPRYLIKTRGQQVTLSCSPISGHRSVSWYQQTPGQGLQFLFEYFSETQRNKGNFPGRFSGRQFSNSRSEMNVSTLELGDSALYLCASSLQGLHNEQFFGPGTRLTVL.

The chain couples TRBV28 to TRBJ1-5, with unresolved D. V lost 3 bases and J lost 1, with 10 bases in between. The CDR3 spans 15 residues. Germline-derived CDR1 and CDR2 are MDHEN and SYDVKM. The CDR3 DNA sequence: TGTGCCAGCAGTTTCGGACTGTCGAGCAATCAGCCCCAGCATTTT. As protein: CASSFGLSSNQPQHF.

The table lists this clone with a few counts. The chain has TRBV7-8 and TRBJ1-1; D uncertain. V was cut by 1 base and J by 2 bases, with 2 bases left in between. CDR3 size: 12 residues. Germline loops: CDR1 SGHVS, CDR2 FQNEAQ. The CDR3 DNA reads as TGTGCCAGCAGCTTAGACAACACTGAAGCTTTCTTT. It codes for CASSLDNTEAFF.

The J gene is TRBJ1-1, the V gene TRBV7-9; D not resolved. Deletions cut 2 bases from V and 2 bases from J, with 15 bases between. Germline assignment: CDR1 SEHNR and CDR2 FQNEAQ (reference sequence). CDR3 size: 16 residues. CDR3 sequence: CASSLLRSSTNTEAFF. The CDR3 nucleotides read TGTGCCAGCAGCTTACTGCGGTCTTCCACCAACACTGAAGCTTTCTTT.

This clone came up a few times. The chain recombines TRBV29-1 with TRBJ2-7; 9 bases align to TRBD1. This CDR3 has 12 amino acids. Germline-derived CDR1 and CDR2 are SQVTM and ANQGSEA. The ends lost 4 bases at V and 5 bases at J; junction bases unmatched: 3. CDR3 in amino acids: CSVGGQGHEQYF. The CDR3 nucleotides are TGCAGCGTTGGGGGACAGGGTCACGAGCAGTACTTC.

Points on this clone: With a much larger clone just one base away, this may be a read error. The chain combines TRBV29-1 with TRBJ2-3; 14 bases map to TRBD2. CDR3 size: 14 residues. J was trimmed by 4 bases and V by 6 bases; bases with no gene match: 3. Germline V gives CDR1 SQVTM, CDR2 ANQGSEA. DNA for the CDR3: TGCAGCGTGCGGACTAGCGGGGGGTCAGATACGCAGTATTTT. Protein product: CSVRTSGGSDTQYF.

This clone has more than one count but fewer than ten. The rearrangement uses TRBV28 and TRBJ1-1; D might be TRBD1 (5 bases). V was clipped by 6 bases and J by 0 bases, with 20 bases between them. The CDR3 sequence is 17 residues long. Germline-derived CDR1 and CDR2 are MDHEN and SYDVKM. This CDR3 reads CASRTAGAQGVNTEAFF. As DNA, the CDR3 is TGTGCCAGCAGAACCGCTGGGGCCCAAGGCGTGAACACTGAAGCTTTCTTT.

This clone was counted ten times or more. The genes are TRBV12-5 and TRBJ2-3; no firm D call. Germline V gives CDR1 LGHNT, CDR2 FRNRAP. The V end was cut by 2 bases, the J end by 5 bases, with 2 bases between. CDR3 length: 11 residues. For the CDR3, the DNA is TGTGCTAGTGGTTTGCAAGATACGCAGTATTTT. The encoded protein is CASGLQDTQYF.

This clone was detected ten times or more. The gene calls are TRBV6-5 and TRBJ2-4; tentative D call: TRBD2 (6 bases). The CDR3 is 15 residues long. In germline, CDR1 is MNHEY, CDR2 SVGAGI. V was pared by 4 bases and J by 5 bases, with 15 bases between. CDR3 nucleotide sequence: TGTGCCAGCAGTTCCCTCGGGGGTAACCAAAACATTCAGTACTTC. Its protein product is CASSSLGGNQNIQYF.

The V gene is TRBV7-6, the J gene TRBJ2-6, with D tentatively TRBD2 (6 bases). The germline V gene encodes CDR1 SGHVS and CDR2 FNYEAQ. There are 15 residues in the CDR3. Trimming removed 6 bases from V and 7 bases from J, with 16 bases in between. Written as DNA, the CDR3 is TGTGCCAGCAGTCCTAGCGCCCGGGGAGCCAACGTCCTGACTTTC. Its translation: CASSPSARGANVLTF.

The table lists this clone with a few counts. The genes are TRBV7-2 and TRBJ2-7; 9 positions match TRBD2. Germline CDR1 and CDR2: SGHTA and FQGNSA. V gave up 1 base and J gave up 6 bases; unmatched junction bases: 10. The CDR3 contains 16 residues. CDR3 protein: CASSLEPAGGRREQYF. In DNA form, the CDR3 reads TGTGCCAGCAGCTTAGAGCCAGCGGGGGGCCGCCGCGAGCAGTACTTC.

This clone was found once. The V gene is TRBV14, the J gene TRBJ2-2; maybe TRBD1 (6 bases). The V end was cut by 6 bases, the J end by 2 bases, with 13 bases between. The CDR3 loop spans 15 amino acids. The germline gives CDR1 SGHDN, CDR2 FVKESK. The CDR3: CASREQGLNTGELFF. Written as DNA, the CDR3 is TGTGCCAGCAGAGAACAGGGTTTAAACACCGGGGAGCTGTTTTTT.

The sample holds a few counts of this clone. The rearrangement links TRBV6-1 to TRBJ1-2; D is unclear. Trimming removed 5 bases from V and 3 bases from J, with 7 bases in between. The germline gives CDR1 MNHNS, CDR2 SASEGT. The CDR3 runs to 12 residues. CDR3 DNA sequence: TGTGCCAGCAGTCGGCTAGACTATGGCTACACCTTC. Translating it yields CASSRLDYGYTF.

This clone was seen more than once but under ten times. The chain links TRBV25-1 to TRBJ2-2; TRBD2 is a possible D gene (6 bases). This CDR3 spans 16 amino acids. The V end was cut by 5 bases, the J end by 0 bases, with 13 bases between. The germline CDR1 and CDR2 sequences are MGHDK and SYGVNS. Here the CDR3 DNA reads TGTGCCAGCAGTAGGGGTCGGGGGTCGAACACCGGGGAGCTGTTTTTT. It encodes CASSRGRGSNTGELFF.

The chain recombines TRBV5-4 with TRBJ2-7; possible D gene TRBD1, 6 bases. CDR1 and CDR2 from the germline V gene are SGHNT and YYREEE (reference sequence). V dropped 0 bases and J dropped 6 bases, with 13 bases sitting between them. The CDR3 contains 14 residues. CDR3 sequence (DNA): TGTGCCAGCAGCTTGGGGACAGAGAAGAGCGAGCAGTACTTC. Its protein is CASSLGTEKSEQYF.

The chain links TRBV9 to TRBJ2-5; no definite D call. Looked up from germline, CDR1 is SGDLS and CDR2 is YYNGEE. V lost 4 bases and J 5 bases, leaving 21 bases between the germline ends. The length of the CDR3 is 16 residues. The CDR3 region is CASSPVGSSVGETQYF. CDR3 DNA sequence: TGTGCCAGCAGCCCCGTGGGTAGCAGCGTGGGGGAGACCCAGTACTTC.

On this clone: A much more abundant neighbour one base away suggests this may be a read error. This specimen includes other DNA sequences encoding the same CDR3. The chain has TRBV28 and TRBJ2-6, with D possibly matching TRBD2 (6 bases). CDR1 and CDR2 from the germline V gene are MDHEN and SYDVKM. The CDR3 has 15 amino acids. The CDR3 nucleotides are TGTGCCAGCATCCCTGGAGGGGCTGGGGCCAACGTCCTGACCTTC. Its translation is CASIPGGAGANVLTF.

This clone was seen ten or more times. The rearrangement joins TRBV4-3 to TRBJ1-2; D is perhaps TRBD1 (6 bases). Per the germline V gene, CDR1 is LGHNA and CDR2 is YSLEER. The CDR3 totals 15 residues. Trimming stripped 0 bases from V and 3 bases from J, with 11 bases between. The CDR3 here is CASSQDGQRYYGYTF. The CDR3 region has the DNA TGCGCCAGCAGCCAAGACGGACAGAGATACTATGGCTACACCTTC.

This clone appeared a few times. DNA for the CDR3: TGTGCCAGCAGTTTATTCTCCGGACAGATGGAGAGTTGGCCAGCTTTCTTT. The encoded protein is CASSLFSGQMESWPAFF. The chain employs TRBV28 and TRBJ1-1; perhaps TRBD1 as D (6 bases). From germline, CDR1 is MDHEN and CDR2 SYDVKM. The CDR3 is 17 residues long. V lost 1 base and J lost 10, with 25 bases in between.

This clone was picked up a small number of times. This rearrangement joins TRBV13 to TRBJ2-1; 11 nucleotides agree with TRBD2. Germline CDR1 and CDR2: PRHDT and FYEKMQ (reference sequence). The CDR3 runs to 16 residues. The ends lost 5 bases at V and 4 bases at J; junction bases unmatched: 7. The CDR3 region has the DNA TGTGCCAGCAGCACCTGGGGACTAGCGGTATACAATGAGCAGTTCTTC. This sequence encodes CASSTWGLAVYNEQFF.

A few counts support this clone. The chain carries TRBV29-1 and TRBJ1-2; 7 bases line up with TRBD1. The CDR3 loop spans 16 amino acids. Trimming at V came to 7 bases and at J to 1 base, leaving 15 bases not matched to a gene. Germline-derived CDR1 and CDR2 are SQVTM and ANQGSEA. The CDR3 sequence is CSGGLGTEGVNYGYTF. The CDR3 nucleotides read TGCAGCGGGGGACTAGGGACAGAAGGCGTTAACTATGGCTACACCTTC.

This clone has more than one count but fewer than ten. The chain is built from TRBV28 and TRBJ2-7; D gene unclear. Germline CDR1 is MDHEN and CDR2 is SYDVKM. V lost 4 bases to trimming and J lost 7 bases, with 11 bases between them. This CDR3 region has 12 residues. Here the CDR3 DNA reads TGTGCCAGCAGTTCGGTCGTCGCGGAGCAGTACTTC. Translating it yields CASSSVVAEQYF.

The chain is built from TRBV11-2 and TRBJ2-7; 8 positions match TRBD2. Trimming at V came to 4 bases and at J to 3 bases, leaving 14 bases not matched to a gene. CDR1 is SGHAT, CDR2 FQNNGV, per germline. The CDR3 extends over 17 amino acids. CDR3 sequence (DNA): TGTGCCAGCAGCTCCCTCCGACCGGGGGGGCCTGGCTACGAGCAGTACTTC. Residues: CASSSLRPGGPGYEQYF.

This clone was seen only a few times. The chain combines TRBV21-1 with TRBJ1-4; the D segment call TRBD1 is taken from the table without a DNA check. TRBV21-1 represents a pseudogene. The CDR3 runs to 16 residues. The CDR3: CASSNRQGTEGEKLFF. In DNA, the CDR3 is TGTGCCAGCAGCAACCGCCAAGGGACAGAGGGAGAAAAACTGTTTTTT.

The CDR3 bases are TGTGCCAGCAGCAAAGAGGGGGCACCCCTCCACTTT. Encoded protein: CASSKEGAPLHF. J is TRBJ1-6 and V is TRBV9, with a possible D match to TRBD1 (6 bases). This CDR3 has 12 amino acids. Germline V gene data show CDR1 as SGDLS and CDR2 as YYNGEE. V shed 4 bases and J shed 11 bases, with 10 bases lying between them.

The chain employs TRBV19 and TRBJ1-1, with D unresolved. Deletions cut 1 base from V and 0 bases from J, with 3 bases between. CDR1 LNHDA and CDR2 SQIVND come from the germline V gene (reference sequence). This CDR3 has 13 residues. CDR3 coding DNA: TGTGCCAGTAGTATAGGAATGAACACTGAAGCTTTCTTT. Amino acid sequence: CASSIGMNTEAFF.